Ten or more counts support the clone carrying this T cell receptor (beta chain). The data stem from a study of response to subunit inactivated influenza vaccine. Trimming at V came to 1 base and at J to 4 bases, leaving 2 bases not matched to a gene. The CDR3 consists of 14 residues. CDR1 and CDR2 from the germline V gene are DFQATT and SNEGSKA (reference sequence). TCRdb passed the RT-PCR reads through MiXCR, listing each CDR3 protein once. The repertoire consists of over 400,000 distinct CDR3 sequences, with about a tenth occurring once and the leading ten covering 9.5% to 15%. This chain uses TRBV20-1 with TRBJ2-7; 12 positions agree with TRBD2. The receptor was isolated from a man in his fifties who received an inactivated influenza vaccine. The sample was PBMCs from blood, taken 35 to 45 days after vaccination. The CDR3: CSARGLAGEYEQYF. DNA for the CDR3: TGCAGTGCTAGAGGACTAGCGGGAGAATACGAGCAGTACTTC.